A selection of T cell receptor beta chains follows, all from one sample in a study of T cell repertoires in cytomegalovirus infection. TCRdb reprocessed the reads with MiXCR, giving one entry per CDR3 protein. The top ten hold 7% to 9% of the sample, which has nearly 650,000 distinct CDR3 sequences, 20% to 25% seen once. Sequenced: CD8+ T cells from PBMCs. The receptors derive from a human donor in good health (CMV status not recorded). Some clones in this sample may be carry-over from other donors' samples. CDR3s include the opening cysteine and the closing phenylalanine or tryptophan. The D gene is left open where the match is weak. Clone size appears in some rows only: once, few, many, or a class for an expanded clone.

d_gene: .; j_gene: TRBJ2-1; v_gene: TRBV11-2; abundance: .; CDR3aa: CASSLDIGQGYNEQFF; CDR3nt: TGTGCCAGCAGCTTAGATATTGGGCAGGGATACAATGAGCAGTTCTTC
d_gene: TRBD1; j_gene: TRBJ2-7; v_gene: TRBV7-9; abundance: .; CDR3aa: CASSLGGQGAIEQYF; CDR3nt: TGTGCCAGCAGCTTGGGTGGACAGGGGGCGATTGAGCAGTACTTC
d_gene: TRBD1; j_gene: TRBJ2-5; v_gene: TRBV12-5; abundance: .; CDR3aa: CASGSYDRDQETQYF; CDR3nt: TGTGCTAGTGGTTCTTACGACAGGGACCAAGAGACCCAGTACTTC
d_gene: .; j_gene: TRBJ2-3; v_gene: TRBV12-3/TRBV12-4; abundance: .; CDR3aa: CASRPGGGSTDTQYF; CDR3nt: TGTGCCAGCAGGCCCGGAGGAGGTAGCACAGATACGCAGTATTTT
d_gene: .; j_gene: TRBJ1-1; v_gene: TRBV14; abundance: .; CDR3aa: CASSHPDSVRMNTEAFF; CDR3nt: TGTGCCAGCAGCCACCCAGACAGCGTGCGAATGAACACTGAAGCTTTCTTT
d_gene: .; j_gene: TRBJ1-3; v_gene: TRBV5-6; abundance: .; CDR3aa: CASSPGPAGSSGNTIYF; CDR3nt: TGTGCCAGCAGCCCTGGGCCAGCGGGGAGCTCTGGAAACACCATATATTTT
d_gene: TRBD2; j_gene: TRBJ2-3; v_gene: TRBV7-4; abundance: few; CDR3aa: CASSRRGGLTDTQYF; CDR3nt: TGTGCCAGCAGCCGCCGGGGGGGCCTTACAGATACGCAGTATTTT
d_gene: .; j_gene: TRBJ2-1; v_gene: TRBV6-1; abundance: .; CDR3aa: CASSTSRASYNEQFF; CDR3nt: TGTGCCAGCAGTACTTCCCGGGCGTCCTACAATGAGCAGTTCTTC
d_gene: .; j_gene: TRBJ2-2; v_gene: TRBV6-2/TRBV6-3; abundance: .; CDR3aa: CASSWASYTGELFF; CDR3nt: TGTGCCAGCAGTTGGGCCTCTTACACCGGGGAGCTGTTTTTT
d_gene: .; j_gene: TRBJ1-5; v_gene: TRBV5-5; abundance: few; CDR3aa: CASSLVMWEPQHF; CDR3nt: TGTGCCAGCAGCTTAGTAATGTGGGAGCCCCAGCATTTT
d_gene: .; j_gene: TRBJ1-5; v_gene: TRBV7-9; abundance: many; CDR3aa: CASSLGLTRDQPQHF; CDR3nt: TGTGCCAGCAGCTTGGGACTTACAAGGGATCAGCCCCAGCATTTT
d_gene: .; j_gene: TRBJ2-5; v_gene: TRBV7-6; abundance: few; CDR3aa: CASSPKDTDGTQYF; CDR3nt: TGTGCCAGCAGCCCGAAAGATACCGATGGGACCCAGTACTTC
d_gene: .; j_gene: TRBJ1-5; v_gene: TRBV6-1; abundance: many; CDR3aa: CASTEVGILGQPQHF; CDR3nt: TGTGCCAGCACCGAAGTAGGGATCTTGGGCCAGCCCCAGCATTTT
d_gene: .; j_gene: TRBJ2-1; v_gene: TRBV5-6; abundance: few; CDR3aa: CASSFGTPYEQFF; CDR3nt: TGTGCCAGCAGCTTCGGGACACCCTATGAGCAGTTCTTC
d_gene: .; j_gene: TRBJ2-7; v_gene: TRBV7-9; abundance: .; CDR3aa: CTSSPSSYEQYF; CDR3nt: TGTACCAGCAGTCCGTCCTCCTACGAGCAGTACTTC
d_gene: TRBD1; j_gene: TRBJ2-1; v_gene: TRBV6-1; abundance: once; CDR3aa: CASSGDSNSYNEQFF; CDR3nt: TGTGCCAGCAGCGGGGACAGTAACTCCTACAATGAGCAGTTCTTC
d_gene: TRBD1; j_gene: TRBJ1-2; v_gene: TRBV28; abundance: few; CDR3aa: CASSRQGRGFGGYTF; CDR3nt: TGTGCCAGCAGCAGACAGGGTAGGGGATTCGGCGGCTACACCTTC
d_gene: TRBD1; j_gene: TRBJ2-1; v_gene: TRBV9; abundance: .; CDR3aa: CASSVARGQGNEQFF; CDR3nt: TGTGCCAGCAGCGTAGCTAGAGGACAGGGGAATGAGCAGTTCTTC
d_gene: .; j_gene: TRBJ1-4; v_gene: TRBV6-6; abundance: .; CDR3aa: CASSYSAGLEKLFF; CDR3nt: TGTGCCAGCAGTTACTCGGCGGGCTTGGAAAAACTGTTTTTT
d_gene: TRBD2; j_gene: TRBJ2-3; v_gene: TRBV20-1; abundance: .; CDR3aa: CSASELAGGTDTQYF; CDR3nt: TGCAGTGCTAGTGAACTAGCGGGGGGCACAGATACGCAGTATTTT
d_gene: TRBD1; j_gene: TRBJ2-6; v_gene: TRBV29-1; abundance: few; CDR3aa: CSVDHAGGSSGANVLTF; CDR3nt: TGCAGCGTCGACCACGCAGGGGGAAGCTCTGGGGCCAACGTCCTGACTTTC
d_gene: .; j_gene: TRBJ2-5; v_gene: TRBV4-3; abundance: .; CDR3aa: CASSQSFGDEKETQYF; CDR3nt: TGCGCCAGCAGCCAATCATTTGGGGATGAAAAAGAGACCCAGTACTTC
d_gene: TRBD2; j_gene: TRBJ2-3; v_gene: TRBV7-8; abundance: many; CDR3aa: CASSFPRLAGGKTQYF; CDR3nt: TGTGCCAGCAGCTTCCCCCGACTAGCGGGGGGGAAGACGCAGTATTTT
d_gene: TRBD2; j_gene: TRBJ2-1; v_gene: TRBV20-1; abundance: few; CDR3aa: CSARALTSGGLPFYNEQFF; CDR3nt: TGCAGTGCTAGAGCCTTAACTAGCGGGGGGCTCCCGTTTTACAATGAGCAGTTCTTC
d_gene: .; j_gene: TRBJ2-1; v_gene: TRBV6-1; abundance: .; CDR3aa: CASFKGQNNEQFF; CDR3nt: TGTGCCAGCTTCAAGGGGCAGAACAATGAGCAGTTCTTC
d_gene: .; j_gene: TRBJ1-4; v_gene: TRBV6-1; abundance: few; CDR3aa: CASSPLLRRTNEKLFF; CDR3nt: TGTGCCAGCAGTCCTCTCCTAAGGCGGACTAATGAAAAACTGTTTTTT
d_gene: TRBD1; j_gene: TRBJ1-3; v_gene: TRBV28; abundance: many; CDR3aa: CASSSSSQGADGNTIYF; CDR3nt: TGTGCCAGCAGTTCCTCCTCTCAGGGGGCCGACGGAAACACCATATATTTT
d_gene: .; j_gene: TRBJ2-6; v_gene: TRBV7-6; abundance: few; CDR3aa: CASSPRTAAWGSGANVLTF; CDR3nt: TGTGCCAGCAGCCCCAGGACAGCTGCGTGGGGGTCTGGGGCCAACGTCCTGACTTTC
d_gene: .; j_gene: TRBJ2-1; v_gene: TRBV12-3/TRBV12-4; abundance: .; CDR3aa: CASSWGPSNEQFF; CDR3nt: TGTGCCAGCAGCTGGGGGCCCTCGAATGAGCAGTTCTTC
d_gene: .; j_gene: TRBJ1-2; v_gene: TRBV6-2/TRBV6-3; abundance: few; CDR3aa: CASSLTRLRDGYTF; CDR3nt: TGTGCCAGCAGTCTCACCCGACTCCGGGATGGCTACACCTTC
d_gene: .; j_gene: TRBJ1-2; v_gene: TRBV25-1; abundance: .; CDR3aa: CACSEYYSSARDYGYTF; CDR3nt: TGTGCCTGCAGTGAATATTATTCGTCAGCGAGAGACTATGGCTACACCTTC
d_gene: .; j_gene: TRBJ2-3; v_gene: TRBV27; abundance: few; CDR3aa: CASSVPGLQISTDTQYF; CDR3nt: TGTGCCAGCAGTGTTCCGGGACTCCAAATTAGCACAGATACGCAGTATTTT
d_gene: TRBD1; j_gene: TRBJ1-1; v_gene: TRBV5-6; abundance: .; CDR3aa: CASSLGGQGHGAFF; CDR3nt: TGTGCCAGCAGCTTGGGAGGACAGGGACATGGAGCTTTCTTT
d_gene: .; j_gene: TRBJ2-2; v_gene: TRBV6-1; abundance: many; CDR3aa: CASSEYWDPSGELFF; CDR3nt: TGTGCCAGCAGTGAATACTGGGATCCCAGCGGGGAGCTGTTTTTT
d_gene: .; j_gene: TRBJ2-5; v_gene: TRBV7-9; abundance: many; CDR3aa: CASSFVAETQYF; CDR3nt: TGTGCCAGCAGCTTTGTAGCAGAGACCCAGTACTTC
d_gene: TRBD1; j_gene: TRBJ2-7; v_gene: TRBV2; abundance: few; CDR3aa: CASGFDRTGGGNEQYF; CDR3nt: TGTGCCAGTGGCTTTGATCGGACAGGGGGCGGGAACGAGCAGTACTTC
d_gene: .; j_gene: TRBJ2-3; v_gene: TRBV24-1; abundance: .; CDR3aa: CATKGRGLSTDTQYF; CDR3nt: TGTGCCACCAAGGGTAGGGGCCTTTCCACAGATACGCAGTATTTT
d_gene: TRBD1; j_gene: TRBJ2-3; v_gene: TRBV5-5; abundance: few; CDR3aa: CASSPPGQRTDTQYF; CDR3nt: TGTGCCAGCAGCCCCCCGGGACAGCGCACAGATACGCAGTATTTT
d_gene: .; j_gene: TRBJ2-5; v_gene: TRBV13; abundance: .; CDR3aa: CASREGAQETQYF; CDR3nt: TGTGCCAGCCGGGAGGGGGCCCAAGAGACCCAGTACTTC
d_gene: TRBD2; j_gene: TRBJ2-5; v_gene: TRBV7-2; abundance: many; CDR3aa: CASSPPWVSGGALETQYF; CDR3nt: TGTGCCAGCAGCCCCCCATGGGTTAGCGGGGGGGCTCTAGAGACCCAGTACTTC
d_gene: .; j_gene: TRBJ1-1; v_gene: TRBV19; abundance: .; CDR3aa: CASSIFSANTEAFF; CDR3nt: TGTGCCAGTAGTATTTTTTCCGCAAACACTGAAGCTTTCTTT
d_gene: .; j_gene: TRBJ2-1; v_gene: TRBV7-9; abundance: many; CDR3aa: CASLSVGTEQFF; CDR3nt: TGTGCCAGCCTTTCGGTCGGGACTGAGCAGTTCTTC
d_gene: TRBD2; j_gene: TRBJ2-1; v_gene: TRBV20-1; abundance: few; CDR3aa: CSASGLAGVTSYNEQFF; CDR3nt: TGCAGTGCTTCGGGACTAGCGGGGGTTACCTCCTACAATGAGCAGTTCTTC
d_gene: .; j_gene: TRBJ2-3; v_gene: TRBV7-8; abundance: many; CDR3aa: CASSFGRQGKDTQYF; CDR3nt: TGTGCCAGCAGCTTCGGGAGACAGGGAAAAGATACGCAGTATTTT
d_gene: .; j_gene: TRBJ2-3; v_gene: TRBV7-6; abundance: .; CDR3aa: CASSPTGDTDTQSF; CDR3nt: TGTGCCAGCAGCCCTACCGGGGACACAGATACGCAGTCTTTT
d_gene: .; j_gene: TRBJ1-5; v_gene: TRBV12-3/TRBV12-4; abundance: many; CDR3aa: CASSPQGQPQHF; CDR3nt: TGTGCCAGCAGTCCACAGGGTCAGCCCCAGCATTTT
d_gene: TRBD2; j_gene: TRBJ2-1; v_gene: TRBV7-2; abundance: many; CDR3aa: CASSLIAGDYNEQFF; CDR3nt: TGTGCCAGCAGCTTGATAGCGGGGGACTACAATGAGCAGTTCTTC
d_gene: .; j_gene: TRBJ2-1; v_gene: TRBV18; abundance: few; CDR3aa: CASSPPAGQRDEQFF; CDR3nt: TGTGCCAGCTCACCACCGGCTGGACAGAGGGATGAGCAGTTCTTC
d_gene: .; j_gene: TRBJ2-3; v_gene: TRBV28; abundance: few; CDR3aa: CASSPGFTDTQYF; CDR3nt: TGTGCCAGCAGCCCCGGGTTCACAGATACGCAGTATTTT